This TCR beta chain was profiled in a study of T cells in Graves' hyperthyroidism and ophthalmopathy. RNA transcripts served as the template for amplifying TCR beta CDR3 regions. The TCR CDR3 first-round RT-PCR relied on the HTBI primer set. TCRdb passed the multiplex PCR reads through MiXCR, listing each CDR3 protein once. The sample records 350,000 to 400,000 distinct CDR3 sequences, about 15% being singletons. This clonotype was observed many times. What it recognizes is unknown. CDR3 length equals 13 residues. Trimming cost V 4 bases and J 5 bases; bases outside gene matches: 3. CDR1 and CDR2 (germline): KGHSH, LQKENI. Study-level findings and limits: Before onset, ophthalmopathy was predicted by the model a median roughly 6.4 months earlier.

Pregnant or lactating patients were excluded, as were those with uncontrolled infection or other autoimmune disease. Each 10 ml fresh peripheral blood draw supplied the PBMCs. Sequencing was performed on blood. The chain is built from TRBV18 and TRBJ2-3; 7 bases agree with TRBD2. The sequence was obtained from a woman aged 55-69 years with Graves' hyperthyroidism. The CDR3 spells CASSRDYQDTQYF. The CDR3 bases are TGTGCCAGCTCACGGGACTACCAAGATACGCAGTATTTT. The full variable domain, its missing parts supplied by reference TRBV18 and TRBJ2-3, is NAGVMQNPRHLVRRRGQEARLRCSPMKGHSHVYWYRQLPEEGLKFMVYLQKENIIDESGMPKERFSAEFPKEGPSILRIQQVVRGDSAAYFCASSRDYQDTQYFGPGTRLTVL.